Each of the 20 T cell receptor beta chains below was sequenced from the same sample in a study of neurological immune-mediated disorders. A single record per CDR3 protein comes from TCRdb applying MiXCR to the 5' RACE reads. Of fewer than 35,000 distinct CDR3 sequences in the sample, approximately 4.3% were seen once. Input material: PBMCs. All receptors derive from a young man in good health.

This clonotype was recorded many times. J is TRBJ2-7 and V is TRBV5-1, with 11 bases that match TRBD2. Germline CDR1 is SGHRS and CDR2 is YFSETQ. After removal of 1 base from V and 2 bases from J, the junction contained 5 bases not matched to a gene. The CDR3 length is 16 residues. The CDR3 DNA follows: TGCGCCAGCAGCTTGACTAGCGGGGGAAACACCTACGAGCAGTACTTC. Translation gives CASSLTSGGNTYEQYF.

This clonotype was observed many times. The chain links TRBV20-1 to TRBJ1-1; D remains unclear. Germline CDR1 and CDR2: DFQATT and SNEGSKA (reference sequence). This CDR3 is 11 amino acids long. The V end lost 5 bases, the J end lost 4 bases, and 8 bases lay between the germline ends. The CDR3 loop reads CSAAVITEAFF. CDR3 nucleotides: TGCAGTGCTGCGGTGATCACTGAAGCTTTCTTT.

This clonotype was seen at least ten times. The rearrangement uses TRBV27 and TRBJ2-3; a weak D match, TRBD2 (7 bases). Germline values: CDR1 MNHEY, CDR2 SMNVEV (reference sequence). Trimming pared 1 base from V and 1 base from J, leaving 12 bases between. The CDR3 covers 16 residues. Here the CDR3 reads CASSLYPRGRTDTQYF. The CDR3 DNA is TGTGCCAGCAGTTTATACCCGCGGGGGCGCACAGATACGCAGTATTTT.

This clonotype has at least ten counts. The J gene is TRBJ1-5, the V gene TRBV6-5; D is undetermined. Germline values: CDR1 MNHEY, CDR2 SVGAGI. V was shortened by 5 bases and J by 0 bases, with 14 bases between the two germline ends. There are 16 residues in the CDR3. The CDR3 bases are TGTGCCAGCAGTCGATCCGGGCCCTATAGCAATCAGCCCCAGCATTTT. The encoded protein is CASSRSGPYSNQPQHF.

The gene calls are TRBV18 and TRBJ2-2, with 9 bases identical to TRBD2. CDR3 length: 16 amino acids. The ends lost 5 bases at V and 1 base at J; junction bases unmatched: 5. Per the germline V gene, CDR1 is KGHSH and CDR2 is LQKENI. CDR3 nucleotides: TGTGCCAGCTCAACCGGGACTAGCCTGAACACCGGGGAGCTGTTTTTT. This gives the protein CASSTGTSLNTGELFF.

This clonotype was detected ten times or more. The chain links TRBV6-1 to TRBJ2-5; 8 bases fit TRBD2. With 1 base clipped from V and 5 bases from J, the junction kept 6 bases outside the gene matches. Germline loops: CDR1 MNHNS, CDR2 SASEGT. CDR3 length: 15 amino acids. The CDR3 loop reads CASSEVLASGETQYF. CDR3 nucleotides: TGTGCCAGCAGTGAAGTGTTGGCTAGCGGGGAGACCCAGTACTTC.

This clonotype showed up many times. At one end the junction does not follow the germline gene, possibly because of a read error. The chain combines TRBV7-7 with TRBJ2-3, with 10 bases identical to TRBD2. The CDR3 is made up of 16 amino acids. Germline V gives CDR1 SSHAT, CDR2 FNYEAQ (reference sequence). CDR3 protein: CASSDIAGGSTDTQYF. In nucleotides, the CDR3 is TGTGCTAGCAGTGATATAGCGGGGGGAAGCACAGATACGCAGTATTTT.

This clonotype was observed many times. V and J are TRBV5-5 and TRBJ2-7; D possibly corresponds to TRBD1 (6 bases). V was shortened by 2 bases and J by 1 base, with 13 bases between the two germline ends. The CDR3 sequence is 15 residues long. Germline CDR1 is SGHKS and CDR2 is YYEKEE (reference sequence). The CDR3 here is CASSFPGQISYEQYF. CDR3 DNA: TGTGCCAGCAGCTTCCCTGGACAGATATCCTACGAGCAGTACTTC.

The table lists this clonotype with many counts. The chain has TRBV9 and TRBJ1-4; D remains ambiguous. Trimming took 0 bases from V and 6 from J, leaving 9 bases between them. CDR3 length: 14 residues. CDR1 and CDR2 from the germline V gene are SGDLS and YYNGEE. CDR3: CASSVGAVDEKLFF. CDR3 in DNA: TGTGCCAGCAGCGTAGGGGCTGTGGATGAAAAACTGTTTTTT.

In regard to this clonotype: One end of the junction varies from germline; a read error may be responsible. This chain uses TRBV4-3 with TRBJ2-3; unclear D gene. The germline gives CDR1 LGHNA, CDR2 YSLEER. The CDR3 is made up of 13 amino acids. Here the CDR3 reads CAISQERWNTQYF. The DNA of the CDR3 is TGCGCCATCAGCCAAGAAAGGTGGAATACGCAGTATTTT.

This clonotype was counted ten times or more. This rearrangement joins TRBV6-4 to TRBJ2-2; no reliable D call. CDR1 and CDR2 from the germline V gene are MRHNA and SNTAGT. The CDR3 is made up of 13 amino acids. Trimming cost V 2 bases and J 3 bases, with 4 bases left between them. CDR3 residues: CASSDRDTGELFF. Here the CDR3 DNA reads TGTGCCAGCAGTGACAGGGACACCGGGGAGCTGTTTTTT.

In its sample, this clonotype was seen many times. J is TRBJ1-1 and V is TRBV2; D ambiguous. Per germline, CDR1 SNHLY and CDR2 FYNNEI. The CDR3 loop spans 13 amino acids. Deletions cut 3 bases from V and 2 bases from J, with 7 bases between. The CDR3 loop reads CASSEIPNTEAFF. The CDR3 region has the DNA TGTGCCAGCAGTGAGATACCCAACACTGAAGCTTTCTTT.

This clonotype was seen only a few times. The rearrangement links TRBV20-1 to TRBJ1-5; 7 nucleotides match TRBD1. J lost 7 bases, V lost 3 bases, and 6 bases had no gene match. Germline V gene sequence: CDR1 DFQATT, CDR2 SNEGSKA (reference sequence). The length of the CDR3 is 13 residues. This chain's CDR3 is CSARGGGTQPQHF. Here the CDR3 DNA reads TGCAGTGCTAGGGGAGGGGGCACGCAGCCCCAGCATTTT.

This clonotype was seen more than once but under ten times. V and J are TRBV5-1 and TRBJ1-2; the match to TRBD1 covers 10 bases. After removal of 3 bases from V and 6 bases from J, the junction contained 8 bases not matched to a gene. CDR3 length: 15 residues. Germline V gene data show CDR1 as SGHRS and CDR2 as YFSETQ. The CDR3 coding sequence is TGCGCCAGCAGCTGGATGGGACAGGGGAGAGATGGCTACACCTTC. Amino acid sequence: CASSWMGQGRDGYTF.

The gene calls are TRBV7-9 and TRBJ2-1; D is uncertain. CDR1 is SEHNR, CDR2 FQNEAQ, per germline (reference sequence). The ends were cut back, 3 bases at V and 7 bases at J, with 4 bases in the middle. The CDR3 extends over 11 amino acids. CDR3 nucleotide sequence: TGTGCCAGCAGCTTCAGGAATGAGCAGTTCTTC. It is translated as CASSFRNEQFF.

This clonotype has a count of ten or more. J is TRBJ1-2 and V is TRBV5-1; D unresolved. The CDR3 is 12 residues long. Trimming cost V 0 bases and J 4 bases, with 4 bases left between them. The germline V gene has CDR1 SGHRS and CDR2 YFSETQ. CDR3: CASSLESYGYTF. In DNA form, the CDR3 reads TGCGCCAGCAGCTTGGAGAGCTATGGCTACACCTTC.

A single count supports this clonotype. In DNA form, the CDR3 reads TGTGCCAGTTCGGCGGGCTATGGCTACACCTTC. It specifies CASSAGYGYTF. The chain links TRBV6-1 to TRBJ1-2, with D unresolved. The CDR3 is 11 amino acids. Trimming shortened V by 9 bases and J by 4 bases, and 9 bases separated the two germline ends. Germline CDR1 reads MNHNS; CDR2 reads SASEGT.

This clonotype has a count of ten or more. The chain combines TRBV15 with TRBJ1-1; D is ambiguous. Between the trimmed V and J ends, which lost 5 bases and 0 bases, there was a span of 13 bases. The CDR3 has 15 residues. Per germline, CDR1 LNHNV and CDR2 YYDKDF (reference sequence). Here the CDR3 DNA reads TGTGCCACCAGCCGAACAGCCGCTATGAACACTGAAGCTTTCTTT. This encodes CATSRTAAMNTEAFF.

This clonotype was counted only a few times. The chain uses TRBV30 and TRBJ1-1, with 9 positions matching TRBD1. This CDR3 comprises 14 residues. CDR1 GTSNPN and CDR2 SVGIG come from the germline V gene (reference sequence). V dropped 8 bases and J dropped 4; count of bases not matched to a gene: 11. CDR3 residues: CAVTSQGARTEAFF. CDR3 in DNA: TGTGCCGTCACCTCACAGGGGGCCCGCACTGAAGCTTTCTTT.

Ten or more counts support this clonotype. This CDR3 is CASTQNLLLTDTQYF. The CDR3 DNA is TGTGCCAGCACCCAGAACCTCCTCCTCACAGATACGCAGTATTTT. This chain joins TRBV3-1 and TRBJ2-3; unclear D gene. Germline V CDR1 and CDR2: LGHDT, YNNKEL (reference sequence). The V and J ends lost 7 bases and 2 bases respectively, with 16 bases between them. This CDR3 region has 15 residues.